This TCR beta chain appears in the sequencing data of a study of regulatory dendritic cells for organ transplantation. Study observations and caveats: Of resting T cell subsets, memory CD8+ had the most alloreactive clonotypes. Between individuals, the alloreactive memory CD8+ T cell pool differed considerably. Regulatory dendritic cells appeared to expand memory CD8+ clones less than mature ones.

The CDR3 runs 12 residues. V lost 1 base and J 9 bases, leaving 7 bases between the germline ends. The V gene's germline CDR1 is SGHNT and CDR2 YENEEA. Naive CD45RA+ and memory CD45RO+ CD4+ or CD8+ T cells were FACS-sorted. As for this clone: No antigen is known for it.

Clones were sequenced by immunoSEQ multiplex PCR, and TCRdb holds only the in-frame ones, with some missing. The sample yields under 35,000 clones, around 82% seen once. This chain connects TRBV11-3 to TRBJ2-1, with D hard to call. The sequenced material came from naive CD8+ T cells from blood. The sample's subset: CD45RA+ naive T cells. The sequence came from a human donor in good health. CDR3 bases: TGTGCCAGCAGCTTAGGTTATCGTGAGCAGTTCTTC. It is translated as CASSLGYREQFF.